This is a list of T cell receptor beta chains from one sample in a study of cytomegalovirus exposure and HLA in healthy donors. TCRdb's table, derived via immunoSEQ multiplex PCR, lists solely in-frame clones and lacks some. This sample has 110,000 to 150,000 clones, with 80% found just once. Material for sequencing was PBMCs. The receptors originated from a middle-aged man in good health and CMV-seronegative. CDR3s include the opening cysteine and the closing phenylalanine or tryptophan. The D gene is left open where the match is weak. The size field is filled for only some rows; it gives once, few, many or a size class.

clone_size | j_call | v_call | d_call | cdr3_length | cdr3_aa | cdr3_nt
NA | TRBJ1-1 | TRBV9 | TRBD1 | 15 | CASSGGQGSNTEAFF | TGTGCCAGCAGCGGGGGACAGGGCTCAAACACTGAAGCTTTCTTT
NA | TRBJ2-2 | TRBV7-2 | NA | 17 | CASSSTRGGADTGELFF | TGTGCCAGCAGCTCAACTAGGGGGGGGGCCGACACCGGGGAGCTGTTTTTT
many | TRBJ1-6 | TRBV5-1 | NA | 17 | CASSLQGPSSYNSPLHF | TGCGCCAGCAGCCTACAGGGTCCTAGCTCCTATAATTCACCCCTCCACTTT
NA | TRBJ2-3 | TRBV6-6 | TRBD2 | 15 | CASSRTSGGTDTQYF | TGTGCCAGCAGCCGGACTAGCGGGGGTACAGATACGCAGTATTTT
NA | TRBJ2-2 | TRBV29-1 | NA | 12 | CSVESGVGELFF | TGCAGCGTTGAATCAGGGGTCGGGGAGCTGTTTTTT
NA | TRBJ2-1 | TRBV28 | TRBD2 | 16 | CASRPRLAGGLYEQFF | TGTGCCAGCAGGCCTCGACTAGCGGGGGGGCTCTATGAGCAGTTCTTC
NA | TRBJ1-1 | TRBV4-1 | NA | 14 | CASSLTTFYTEAFF | TGCGCCAGCAGCCTTACTACCTTCTACACTGAAGCTTTCTTT
NA | TRBJ2-3 | TRBV9 | TRBD2 | 15 | CASSPLAGTPDTQYF | TGTGCCAGCAGCCCCCTAGCGGGGACTCCAGATACGCAGTATTTT
once | TRBJ2-5 | TRBV6-5 | TRBD1 | 16 | CASSYGDRGDLETQYF | TGTGCCAGCAGTTACGGGGACAGGGGGGATCTAGAGACCCAGTACTTC
many | TRBJ2-1 | TRBV19 | NA | 13 | CASSIDLNNEQFF | TGTGCCAGTAGTATAGATCTAAACAATGAGCAGTTCTTC
few | TRBJ2-2 | TRBV10-1 | NA | 12 | CASSQGAGELFF | TGCGCCAGCAGCCAAGGGGCCGGGGAGCTGTTTTTT
few | TRBJ2-3 | TRBV7-2 | NA | 15 | CASSPDYLSTDTQYF | TGTGCCAGCAGCCCGGACTACCTTAGCACAGATACGCAGTATTTT
NA | TRBJ2-5 | TRBV5-1 | NA | 15 | CASSLSGAIQETQYF | TGCGCCAGCAGCTTGAGTGGGGCGATACAAGAGACCCAGTACTTC
NA | TRBJ1-5 | TRBV5-6 | TRBD1 | 17 | CASSLRGQGAQGQPQHF | TGTGCCAGCAGCTTGAGGGGACAGGGGGCACAGGGCCAGCCCCAGCATTTT
NA | TRBJ2-2 | TRBV7-8 | NA | 16 | CASSARTITNTGELFF | TGTGCCAGCAGCGCCCGGACTATTACGAACACCGGGGAGCTGTTTTTT
NA | TRBJ2-3 | TRBV7-2 | TRBD1 | 18 | CASSYDRDWPQSTDTQYF | TGTGCCAGCAGCTATGACAGGGATTGGCCCCAATCCACAGATACGCAGTATTTT
NA | TRBJ1-5 | TRBV7-2 | NA | 13 | CASSPSVGQPQHF | TGTGCCAGCAGCCCCTCAGTTGGCCAGCCCCAGCATTTT
NA | TRBJ1-1 | TRBV6-1 | NA | 15 | CASSPQRAGNTEAFF | TGTGCCAGCAGTCCCCAGAGGGCCGGGAACACTGAAGCTTTCTTT
NA | TRBJ1-2 | TRBV15 | TRBD1 | 14 | CATSRRDREYGYTF | TGTGCCACCAGCAGGAGGGACAGGGAGTATGGCTACACCTTC
few | TRBJ1-1 | TRBV5-1 | TRBD1 | 11 | CASTGGIEAFF | TGCGCCAGCACAGGGGGAATCGAAGCTTTCTTT
NA | TRBJ1-4 | TRBV28 | TRBD1 | 19 | CASSLFVRDRGLGNEKLFF | TGTGCCAGCAGTTTATTCGTTCGGGACAGGGGGCTAGGGAATGAAAAACTGTTTTTT
NA | TRBJ2-1 | TRBV2 | TRBD2 | 15 | CASYHPSGGYNEQFF | TGTGCCAGCTACCACCCTAGCGGGGGCTACAATGAGCAGTTCTTC
once | TRBJ1-1 | TRBV5-8 | NA | 16 | CASTLVPQPRNTEAFF | TGTGCCAGCACCCTCGTCCCCCAGCCTAGGAACACTGAAGCTTTCTTT
NA | TRBJ1-4 | TRBV7-9 | TRBD1 | 15 | CASSLGGTGNEKLFF | TGTGCCAGCAGCTTAGGGGGGACAGGAAATGAAAAACTGTTTTTT
NA | TRBJ1-2 | TRBV6-6 | TRBD1 | 13 | CASSYSRQGGYTF | TGTGCCAGCAGTTACTCAAGACAGGGCGGCTACACCTTC
NA | TRBJ2-5 | TRBV27 | NA | 13 | CASKDFVRETQYF | TGTGCCAGCAAGGACTTCGTCAGGGAGACCCAGTACTTC
NA | TRBJ1-4 | TRBV25-1 | TRBD1 | 14 | CASPRTGTKEKLFF | TGTGCCAGTCCTAGGACAGGCACCAAGGAAAAACTGTTTTTT
NA | TRBJ2-2 | TRBV30 | NA | 16 | CAWSVGGTVNTGELFF | TGTGCCTGGAGTGTAGGGGGGACAGTCAACACCGGGGAGCTGTTTTTT
NA | TRBJ2-7 | TRBV5-6 | NA | 11 | CASSDTAEQYF | TGTGCCAGCAGCGACACTGCCGAGCAGTACTTC
NA | TRBJ2-7 | TRBV27 | TRBD2 | 14 | CASSLAGGGHEQYF | TGTGCCAGCAGTTTAGCGGGGGGAGGCCACGAGCAGTACTTC
NA | TRBJ2-2 | TRBV18 | NA | 15 | CASSPSLANTGELFF | TGTGCCAGCTCACCTAGTCTAGCGAACACCGGGGAGCTGTTTTTT
NA | TRBJ2-4 | TRBV29-1 | TRBD1 | 13 | CSVNTGAGNIQYF | TGCAGCGTTAATACAGGGGCTGGAAACATTCAGTACTTC
NA | TRBJ1-1 | TRBV10-3 | TRBD1 | 15 | CAISDPGTANTEAFF | TGTGCCATCAGTGACCCCGGGACAGCGAACACTGAAGCTTTCTTT
NA | TRBJ2-1 | TRBV20-1 | NA | 10 | CSAIRNEQFF | TGCAGTGCTATCCGCAATGAGCAGTTCTTC
NA | TRBJ2-3 | TRBV7-3 | TRBD2 | 14 | CASSPGLAFDTQYF | TGTGCCAGCAGCCCGGGACTAGCATTTGATACGCAGTATTTT
NA | TRBJ2-5 | TRBV14 | TRBD2 | 15 | CASSQDSLAGAPFHF | TGTGCCAGCAGCCAAGATTCCCTAGCGGGGGCCCCCTTCCACTTC
NA | TRBJ2-3 | TRBV28 | NA | 13 | CASSSLDWDTQYF | TGTGCCAGCAGTTCCCTCGACTGGGATACGCAGTATTTT
NA | TRBJ1-3 | TRBV10-1 | TRBD1 | 15 | CASSDGQGTGNTIYF | TGCGCCAGCAGTGATGGACAGGGGACAGGAAACACCATATATTTT
NA | TRBJ2-2 | TRBV6-1 | TRBD1 | 15 | CASSRQGTNTGELFF | TGTGCCAGCAGTCGACAGGGAACGAACACCGGGGAGCTGTTTTTT
once | TRBJ2-2 | TRBV5-4 | TRBD1 | 17 | CASSPSGTGSRTGELFF | TGTGCCAGCAGCCCCTCCGGGACAGGGAGTCGCACCGGGGAGCTGTTTTTT
once | TRBJ1-6 | TRBV19 | TRBD1 | 18 | CASSVISGQGRENSPLHF | TGTGCCAGTAGTGTCATTTCAGGACAGGGGAGAGAAAATTCACCCCTCCACTTT
NA | TRBJ1-1 | TRBV7-2 | NA | 15 | CASSLVGGMNTEAFF | TGTGCCAGCAGCTTAGTGGGGGGAATGAACACTGAAGCTTTCTTT